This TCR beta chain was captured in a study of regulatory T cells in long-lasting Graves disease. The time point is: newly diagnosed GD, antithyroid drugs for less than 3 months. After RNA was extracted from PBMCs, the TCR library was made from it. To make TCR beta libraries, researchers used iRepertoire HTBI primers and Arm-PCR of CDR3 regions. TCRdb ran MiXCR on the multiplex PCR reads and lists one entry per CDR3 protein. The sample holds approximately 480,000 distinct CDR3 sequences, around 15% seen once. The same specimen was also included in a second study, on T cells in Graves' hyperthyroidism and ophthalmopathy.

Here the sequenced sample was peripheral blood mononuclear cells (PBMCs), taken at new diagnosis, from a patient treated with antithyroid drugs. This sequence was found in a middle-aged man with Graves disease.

This CDR3 reads CSAEGRVNTEAFF. The CDR3 DNA is TGCAGTGCAGAAGGCAGGGTTAACACTGAAGCTTTCTTT. The rearrangement links TRBV20-1 to TRBJ1-1; weak D call: TRBD1 (5 bases). The CDR3 consists of 13 residues. The germline V and J ends were trimmed by 6 bases and 2 bases, with 13 bases remaining between them. In germline, CDR1 is DFQATT, CDR2 SNEGSKA (reference sequence).